This section outlines one T cell receptor (beta chain) sequence together with its context. Its antigen is as yet unknown. V was clipped by 7 bases and J by 5 bases; unmatched bases: 7. This CDR3 spans 14 amino acids. The germline V gene encodes CDR1 MNHNS and CDR2 SASEGT. The sample belongs to a study of OX40 agonist ivuxolimab in advanced cancers. For the study at large: With ivuxolimab, an agonistic anti-OX40 (CD134) antibody, patients were treated. Of the patients, three showed partial responses, one with hepatocellular carcinoma and two with cutaneous melanoma.

Generated by immunoSEQ multiplex PCR, the TCRdb table keeps only in-frame clones and is missing some. This repertoire shows about 62,000 clones, more than 70% found once; its top ten account for approximately 0.25%. Notes on the study in general: Low levels of normalized T-cell clonal expansion also appeared in some nonresponders.

This clonotype was sampled from an adult with an advanced solid tumor such as melanoma, head and neck, liver or kidney cancer. J is TRBJ2-5 and V is TRBV6-1, with 10 positions matching TRBD2. This material consisted of CD4+ or CD8+ T cells sorted from blood, taken in a trial of the OX40 agonist ivuxolimab. The CDR3 DNA is TGTGCCAGCAAGAGCGGGAGGGCCAGGGAGACCCAGTACTTC. Residues: CASKSGRARETQYF.